One sample yielded the 17 T cell receptor beta chains listed below, sequenced in a study of T cell repertoires in cytomegalovirus infection. No antigen has been assigned to these receptors. TCRdb reanalysed the reads using MiXCR and keeps one entry per CDR3 protein. Of some 500,000 distinct CDR3 sequences in the sample, 25% to 35% were seen once. This specimen consisted of cultured PBMCs, obtained from culture after CMV antigen stimulation. The receptors were gathered from a human donor in good health (CMV status not recorded). Some clones in this sample may be carry-over from other donors' samples.

The chain employs TRBV27 and TRBJ1-1; the D gene is possibly TRBD1 (5 bases). The V gene lost 8 bases and the J gene lost 3 bases, with 19 bases spanning the gap. There are 15 residues in the CDR3. CDR1 and CDR2 from the germline V gene are MNHEY and SMNVEV (reference sequence). As DNA, the CDR3 is TGTGCCAGCCACGATCGGCAGGGTATGGACACTGAAGCTTTCTTT. Translating gives CASHDRQGMDTEAFF.

This clonotype has a handful of counts. The chain has TRBV7-9 and TRBJ1-6, with D possibly matching TRBD1 (5 bases). Germline V gives CDR1 SEHNR, CDR2 FQNEAQ (reference sequence). V dropped 10 bases and J dropped 2 bases, with 15 bases sitting between them. The CDR3 spans 15 residues. DNA of the CDR3: TGTGCCACCCCAGGGTCGGCCGCCTATAATTCACCCCTCCACTTT. As protein: CATPGSAAYNSPLHF.

The chain has TRBV4-3 and TRBJ1-5; D uncertain. The CDR3 is made up of 13 amino acids. Germline lookup yields CDR1 LGHNA and CDR2 YSLEER. Deletions cut 0 bases from V and 9 bases from J, with 9 bases between. DNA for the CDR3: TGCGCCAGCAGCCAAGATCTCGGATGGCCCCAGCATTTT. Protein: CASSQDLGWPQHF.

This chain connects TRBV28 to TRBJ1-2, with a tentative D call TRBD1 (6 bases). The CDR3 totals 15 residues. Trimming took off 5 bases at V and 4 bases at J, with 17 bases between the two ends. Per germline, CDR1 MDHEN and CDR2 SYDVKM. CDR3 in amino acids: CASSPPGTLTYGYTF. Written as DNA, the CDR3 is TGTGCCAGCAGTCCCCCCGGGACATTAACCTATGGCTACACCTTC.

The V gene is TRBV20-1, the J gene TRBJ2-3; the D gene is possibly TRBD2 (6 bases). Per the germline V gene, CDR1 is DFQATT and CDR2 is SNEGSKA (reference sequence). This CDR3 has 15 amino acids. V lost 0 bases and J lost 2, with 12 bases in between. Written as DNA, the CDR3 is TGCAGTGCTAGAGATGTAGCGGACTACACAGATACGCAGTATTTT. It specifies CSARDVADYTDTQYF.

This sequence joins TRBV6-6 and TRBJ2-1; D not resolved. Trimming removed 7 bases at V and 5 bases at J, with 30 bases between. CDR3 length: 19 residues. From germline, CDR1 is MNHNY and CDR2 SVGAGI (reference sequence). The CDR3 here is CASTQGKVEPPSSHNEQFF. CDR3 bases: TGTGCCAGCACTCAAGGGAAGGTGGAACCCCCATCTTCCCACAATGAGCAGTTCTTC.

This clonotype was counted a few times. The chain joins TRBV7-2 to TRBJ2-5; D gene uncertain. The V gene's germline CDR1 is SGHTA and CDR2 FQGNSA. Trimming stripped 2 bases from V and 5 bases from J, with 18 bases between. The CDR3 loop spans 16 amino acids. The CDR3 DNA sequence: TGTGCCAGCAGCTTAAATGCGGTTAGGGCCGGTGAGACCCAGTACTTC. Its translation is CASSLNAVRAGETQYF.

This clonotype was seen ten or more times. This chain connects TRBV7-8 to TRBJ2-1, with D possibly matching TRBD2 (6 bases). CDR3 length: 16 amino acids. V was cut by 5 bases and J by 7 bases, with 21 bases left in between. Germline CDR1 reads SGHVS; CDR2 reads FQNEAQ. DNA of the CDR3: TGTGCCAGCAGCCGGACCGCGGCGGGACGGGGGAATGAGCAGTTCTTC. It translates to CASSRTAAGRGNEQFF. The entire variable domain, with the rest obtained from reference TRBV7-8 and TRBJ2-1, is as follows: GAGVSQSPRYKVAKRGQDVALRCDPISGHVSLFWYQQALGQGPEFLTYFQNEAQLDKSGLPSDRFFAERPEGSVSTLKIQRTQQEDSAVYLCASSRTAAGRGNEQFFGPGTRLTVL.

This clonotype came up a few times. The V and J genes are TRBV20-1 and TRBJ1-6, with 8 bases aligning to TRBD1. The CDR3 is 15 amino acids. The ends lost 5 bases at V and 8 bases at J; junction bases unmatched: 11. From germline, CDR1 is DFQATT and CDR2 SNEGSKA (reference sequence). The CDR3 sequence is CSARNQGAQHSPLHF. DNA for the CDR3: TGCAGTGCTCGTAACCAGGGGGCGCAGCATTCACCCCTCCACTTT.

This clonotype was detected only a few times. V usage is TRBV7-2 and J usage is TRBJ2-1; D gene uncertain. The CDR3 covers 14 residues. CDR1 and CDR2 from the germline V gene are SGHTA and FQGNSA. V dropped 8 bases and J dropped 9 bases, with 20 bases sitting between them. CDR3 protein: CASAPDWSPSEQFF. The CDR3 DNA follows: TGTGCCAGCGCCCCCGACTGGTCCCCAAGTGAGCAGTTCTTC.

The chain combines TRBV24-1 with TRBJ2-4; 10 bases align to TRBD2. The V gene's germline CDR1 is KGHDR and CDR2 SFDVKD. This CDR3 is 16 amino acids long. With V trimmed by 4 bases and J by 1 base, 3 bases remained unmatched. The CDR3 region has the DNA TGTGCCACCAGTGAAGCGGGAGGGCCGGCCAAAAACATTCAGTACTTC. This encodes CATSEAGGPAKNIQYF.

The sample holds a few counts of this clonotype. The chain couples TRBV30 to TRBJ1-1, with D possibly TRBD1 on 5 matching bases. The V and J ends lost 2 bases and 4 bases respectively, with 14 bases between them. The CDR3 is made up of 14 amino acids. Germline values: CDR1 GTSNPN, CDR2 SVGIG (reference sequence). The CDR3 region is CAWSSGQGGTEAFF. Written as DNA, the CDR3 is TGTGCCTGGAGTTCCGGCCAGGGCGGCACTGAAGCTTTCTTT.

The genes are TRBV7-2 and TRBJ1-3; D is possibly TRBD1 (5 bases). The CDR3 loop spans 14 amino acids. Looked up from germline, CDR1 is SGHTA and CDR2 is FQGNSA. V was cut by 6 bases and J by 4 bases, with 13 bases left in between. The DNA of the CDR3 is TGTGCCAGCAGGCCCGGGACGGTGGGAAACACCATATATTTT. This codes for CASRPGTVGNTIYF.

CDR3 DNA sequence: TGTGCCAGCACCATTGGGAGGACCACTGAAGCTTTCTTT. This codes for CASTIGRTTEAFF. The chain is built from TRBV6-2 or TRBV6-3 and TRBJ1-1; D is uncertain. The CDR3 runs 13 residues. Trimming stripped 7 bases from V and 4 bases from J, with 13 bases between. Per germline, CDR1 MNHEY and CDR2 SVGEGT.

The sample holds a few counts of this clonotype. The gene calls are TRBV7-9 and TRBJ2-4; 8 positions match TRBD1. Losses at the gene ends were 5 bases for V and 0 bases for J; bases not matched to a gene: 9. CDR1 and CDR2 (germline): SEHNR, FQNEAQ (reference sequence). This CDR3 region has 17 residues. The CDR3: CASSAPTGGLAKNIQYF. The CDR3, as DNA: TGTGCCAGCAGCGCCCCAACAGGGGGTTTAGCCAAAAACATTCAGTACTTC. The full variable domain, its missing parts supplied by reference TRBV7-9 and TRBJ2-4, is DTGVSQNPRHKITKRGQNVTFRCDPISEHNRLYWYRQTLGQGPEFLTYFQNEAQLEKSRLLSDRFSAERPKGSFSTLEIQRTEQGDSAMYLCASSAPTGGLAKNIQYFGAGTRLSVL.

V usage is TRBV5-5 and J usage is TRBJ2-7, with D possibly matching TRBD1 (6 bases). V was clipped by 3 bases and J by 5 bases, with 12 bases between them. Looked up from germline, CDR1 is SGHKS and CDR2 is YYEKEE (reference sequence). This CDR3 contains 13 residues. The CDR3 spells CASSSLQGHEQYF. CDR3 in DNA: TGTGCCAGCAGCTCCCTCCAGGGGCACGAGCAGTACTTC. Supplemented by reference TRBV5-5 and TRBJ2-7, the full variable domain reads DAGVTQSPTHLIKTRGQQVTLRCSPISGHKSVSWYQQVLGQGPQFIFQYYEKEERGRGNFPDRFSARQFPNYSSELNVNALLLGDSALYLCASSSLQGHEQYFGPGTRLTVT.

This clonotype was detected a few times. The chain recombines TRBV20-1 with TRBJ2-7; D is unresolved. This CDR3 spans 13 amino acids. V lost 4 bases, J lost 5 bases, and 15 bases lay in between. Looked up from germline, CDR1 is DFQATT and CDR2 is SNEGSKA (reference sequence). The CDR3: CSAILHHLHEQYF. CDR3 sequence (DNA): TGCAGTGCTATTCTCCATCACCTCCACGAGCAGTACTTC.